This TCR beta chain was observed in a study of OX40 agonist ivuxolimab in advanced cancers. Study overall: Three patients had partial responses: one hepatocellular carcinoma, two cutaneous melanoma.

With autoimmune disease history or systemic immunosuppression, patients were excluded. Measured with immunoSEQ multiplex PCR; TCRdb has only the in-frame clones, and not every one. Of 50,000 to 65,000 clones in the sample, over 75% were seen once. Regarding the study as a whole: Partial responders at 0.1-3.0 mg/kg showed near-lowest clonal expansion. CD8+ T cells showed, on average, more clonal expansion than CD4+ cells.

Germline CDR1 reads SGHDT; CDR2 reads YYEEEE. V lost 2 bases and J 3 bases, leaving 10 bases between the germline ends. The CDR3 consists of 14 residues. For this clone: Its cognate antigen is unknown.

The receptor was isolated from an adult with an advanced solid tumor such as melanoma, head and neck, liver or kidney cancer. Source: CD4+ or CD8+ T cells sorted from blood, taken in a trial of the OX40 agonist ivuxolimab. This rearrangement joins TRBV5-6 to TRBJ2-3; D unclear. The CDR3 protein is CASSFGRATDTQYF. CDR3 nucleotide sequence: TGTGCCAGCAGCTTCGGAAGGGCAACAGATACGCAGTATTTT.